The clone carrying this T cell receptor (beta chain) was detected only a few times. The antigen is unknown. These data belong to a study of response to subunit inactivated influenza vaccine. Study findings and constraints: That few new T cells are recruited by each seasonal influenza vaccination was the authors' suggestion.

CDR1 and CDR2 from the germline V gene are SQVTM and ANQGSEA. V was trimmed by 7 bases and J by 5 bases, leaving 8 bases between them. The CDR3 has 11 amino acids. TCRdb processed the RT-PCR reads anew with MiXCR; each CDR3 protein has one entry. The table lists approximately 530,000 distinct CDR3 sequences, approximately 6.9% of them singletons. The rearrangement links TRBV29-1 to TRBJ2-2; D is possibly TRBD1 (6 bases). The sequence was obtained from a man aged 50 to 75 who received an inactivated influenza vaccine. The input for sequencing was PBMCs from blood, taken 23 months after vaccination. CDR3 DNA: TGCAGCGCGGACAGAACCGGGGAGCTGTTTTTT. Encoded protein: CSADRTGELFF.